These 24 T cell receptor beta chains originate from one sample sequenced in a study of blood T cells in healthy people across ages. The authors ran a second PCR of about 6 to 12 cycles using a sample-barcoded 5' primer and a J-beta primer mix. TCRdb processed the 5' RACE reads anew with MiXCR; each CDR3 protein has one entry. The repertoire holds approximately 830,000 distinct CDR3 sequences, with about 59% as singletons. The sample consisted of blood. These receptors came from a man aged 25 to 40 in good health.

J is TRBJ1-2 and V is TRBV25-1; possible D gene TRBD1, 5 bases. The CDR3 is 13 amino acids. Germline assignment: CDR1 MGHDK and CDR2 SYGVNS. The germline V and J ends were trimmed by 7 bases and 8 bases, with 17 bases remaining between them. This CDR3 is CASTGRGVGGYTF. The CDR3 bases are TGTGCCAGCACCGGGCGAGGGGTTGGCGGCTACACCTTC.

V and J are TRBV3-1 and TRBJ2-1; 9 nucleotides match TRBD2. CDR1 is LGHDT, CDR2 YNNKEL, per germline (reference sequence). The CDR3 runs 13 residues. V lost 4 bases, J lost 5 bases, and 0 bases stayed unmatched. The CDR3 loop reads CASSPSGNNEQFF. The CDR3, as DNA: TGTGCCAGCAGCCCTAGCGGGAACAATGAGCAGTTCTTC.

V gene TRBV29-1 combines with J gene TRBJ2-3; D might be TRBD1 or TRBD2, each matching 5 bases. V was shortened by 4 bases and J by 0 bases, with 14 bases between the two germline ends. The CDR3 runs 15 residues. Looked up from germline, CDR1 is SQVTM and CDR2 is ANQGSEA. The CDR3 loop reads CSVVRGVSSTDTQYF. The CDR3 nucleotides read TGCAGCGTTGTACGGGGCGTGTCTAGCACAGATACGCAGTATTTT.

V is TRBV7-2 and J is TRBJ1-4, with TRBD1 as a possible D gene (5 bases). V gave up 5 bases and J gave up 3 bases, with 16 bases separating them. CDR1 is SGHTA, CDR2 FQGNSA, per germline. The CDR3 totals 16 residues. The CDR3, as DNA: TGTGCCAGCAGCCCTCAGGGTAATCGGGCTAATGAAAAACTGTTTTTT. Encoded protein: CASSPQGNRANEKLFF.

In DNA, the CDR3 is TGCAGTGCTAGAGAGGCGGGGGGGCGTTACATTCAGTACTTC. It encodes CSAREAGGRYIQYF. The rearrangement joins TRBV20-1 to TRBJ2-4; 9 bases are shared with TRBD2. With 0 bases clipped from V and 8 bases from J, the junction kept 5 bases outside the gene matches. The length of the CDR3 is 14 residues. Germline V lookup: CDR1 DFQATT, CDR2 SNEGSKA (reference sequence).

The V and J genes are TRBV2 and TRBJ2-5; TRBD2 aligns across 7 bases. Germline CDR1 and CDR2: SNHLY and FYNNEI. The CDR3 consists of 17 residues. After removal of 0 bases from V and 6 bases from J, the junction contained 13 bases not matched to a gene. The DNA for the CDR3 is TGTGCCAGCAGTGAAGCGCTTTGGGGGGGGAGCTTGAAGACCCAGTACTTC. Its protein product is CASSEALWGGSLKTQYF.

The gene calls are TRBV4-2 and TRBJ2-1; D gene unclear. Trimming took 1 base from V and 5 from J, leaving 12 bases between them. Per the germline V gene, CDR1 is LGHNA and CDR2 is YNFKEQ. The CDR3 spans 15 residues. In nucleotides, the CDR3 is TGTGCCAGCAGCCAAGGATTAGCTTCCGACAATGAGCAGTTCTTC. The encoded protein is CASSQGLASDNEQFF.

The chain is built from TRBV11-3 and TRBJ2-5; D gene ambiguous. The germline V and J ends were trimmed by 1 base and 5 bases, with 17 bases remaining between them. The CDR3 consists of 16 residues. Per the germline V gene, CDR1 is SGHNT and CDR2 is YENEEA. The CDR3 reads CASSLGSQPSSETQYF. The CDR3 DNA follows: TGTGCCAGCAGCTTAGGGAGCCAGCCGTCCTCGGAGACCCAGTACTTC.

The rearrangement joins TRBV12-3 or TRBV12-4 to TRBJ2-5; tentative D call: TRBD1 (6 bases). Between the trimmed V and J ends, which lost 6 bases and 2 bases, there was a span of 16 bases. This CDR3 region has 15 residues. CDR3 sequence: CASSPVRRGQETQYF. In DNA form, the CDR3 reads TGTGCCAGCAGCCCCGTCCGCAGGGGTCAAGAGACCCAGTACTTC.

The CDR3 is CSARGLKIANQPQHF. The CDR3 DNA reads TGCAGTGCTAGGGGGTTGAAGATCGCGAATCAGCCCCAGCATTTT. The chain is built from TRBV20-1 and TRBJ1-5; D is uncertain. The CDR3 spans 15 residues. CDR1 and CDR2 from the germline V gene are DFQATT and SNEGSKA (reference sequence). Between the trimmed V and J ends, which lost 3 bases and 4 bases, there was a span of 16 bases.

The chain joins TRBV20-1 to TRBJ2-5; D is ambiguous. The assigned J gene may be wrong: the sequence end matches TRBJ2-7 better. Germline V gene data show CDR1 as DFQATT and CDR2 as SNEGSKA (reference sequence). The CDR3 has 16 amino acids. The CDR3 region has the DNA TGCAGTGCTAGAGAATCCAGCGTCGACAAACGCTACGAGCAGTACTTC. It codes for CSARESSVDKRYEQYF.

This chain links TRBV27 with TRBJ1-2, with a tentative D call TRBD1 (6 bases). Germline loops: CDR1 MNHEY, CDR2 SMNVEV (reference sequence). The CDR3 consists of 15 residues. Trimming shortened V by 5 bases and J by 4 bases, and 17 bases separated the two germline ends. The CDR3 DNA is TGTGCCAGCAGTCCAAGGCCAGGGGAAACCTATGGCTACACCTTC. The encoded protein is CASSPRPGETYGYTF.

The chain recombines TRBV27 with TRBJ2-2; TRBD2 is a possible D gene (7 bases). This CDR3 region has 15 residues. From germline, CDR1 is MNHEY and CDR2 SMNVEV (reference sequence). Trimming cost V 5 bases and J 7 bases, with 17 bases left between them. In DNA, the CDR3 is TGTGCCAGCAGTCGAACGGCAGGGGAGGGCGGGGAGCTGTTTTTT. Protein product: CASSRTAGEGGELFF.

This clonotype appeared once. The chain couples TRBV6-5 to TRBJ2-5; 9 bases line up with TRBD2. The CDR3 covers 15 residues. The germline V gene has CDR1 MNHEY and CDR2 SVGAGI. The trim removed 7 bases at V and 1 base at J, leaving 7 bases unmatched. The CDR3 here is CASIPQRGAQETQYF. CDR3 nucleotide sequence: TGTGCCAGCATCCCTCAGCGGGGGGCCCAAGAGACCCAGTACTTC.

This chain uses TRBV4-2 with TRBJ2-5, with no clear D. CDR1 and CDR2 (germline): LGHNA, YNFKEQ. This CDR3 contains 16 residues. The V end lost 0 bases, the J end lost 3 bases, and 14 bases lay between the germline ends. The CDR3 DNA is TGTGCCAGCAGCCAAGATTACGACACTGGCAAAGAGACCCAGTACTTC. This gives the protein CASSQDYDTGKETQYF.

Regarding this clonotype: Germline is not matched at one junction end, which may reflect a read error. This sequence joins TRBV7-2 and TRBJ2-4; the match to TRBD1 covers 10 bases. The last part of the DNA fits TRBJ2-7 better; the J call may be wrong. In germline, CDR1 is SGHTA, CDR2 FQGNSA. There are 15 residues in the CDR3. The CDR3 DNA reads TGTGCCGGCAGCCAGGGACAGGGGTCAACCTACGAGCAGTACTTC. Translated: CAGSQGQGSTYEQYF.

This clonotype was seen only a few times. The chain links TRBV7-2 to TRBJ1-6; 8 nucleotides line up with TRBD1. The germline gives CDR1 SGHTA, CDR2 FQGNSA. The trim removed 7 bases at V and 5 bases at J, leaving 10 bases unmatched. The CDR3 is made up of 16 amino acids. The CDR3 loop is CASTLRGRADNSPLHF. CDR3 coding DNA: TGTGCCAGCACCCTCAGGGGGCGGGCGGATAATTCACCCCTCCACTTT.

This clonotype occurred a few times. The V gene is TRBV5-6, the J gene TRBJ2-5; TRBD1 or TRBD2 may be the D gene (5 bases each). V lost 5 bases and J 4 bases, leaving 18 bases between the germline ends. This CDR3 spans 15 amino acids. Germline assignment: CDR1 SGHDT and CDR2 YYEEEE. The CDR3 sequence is CASSSHRGRAETQYF. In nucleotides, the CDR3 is TGTGCCAGCAGTTCTCACCGGGGACGGGCAGAGACCCAGTACTTC.

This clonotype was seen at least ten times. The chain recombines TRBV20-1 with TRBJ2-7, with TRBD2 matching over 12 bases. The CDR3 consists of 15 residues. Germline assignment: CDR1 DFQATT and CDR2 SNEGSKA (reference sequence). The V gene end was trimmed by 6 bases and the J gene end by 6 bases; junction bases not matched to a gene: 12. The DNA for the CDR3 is TGCAGTGCCCGACCACAACTAGCGGGGGGCAGCGAGCAGTACTTC. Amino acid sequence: CSARPQLAGGSEQYF.

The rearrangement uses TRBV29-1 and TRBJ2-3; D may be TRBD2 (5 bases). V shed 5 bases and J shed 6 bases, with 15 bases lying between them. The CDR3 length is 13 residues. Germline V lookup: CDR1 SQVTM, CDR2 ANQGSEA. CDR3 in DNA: TGCAGCGTTAGAGGCGAAGTAGCGGATACGCAGTATTTT. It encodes CSVRGEVADTQYF.

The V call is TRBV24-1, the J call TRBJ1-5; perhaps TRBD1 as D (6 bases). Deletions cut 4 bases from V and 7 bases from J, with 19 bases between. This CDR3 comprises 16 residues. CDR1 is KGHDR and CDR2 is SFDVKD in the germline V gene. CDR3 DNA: TGTGCCACCAGTGACTTGAGGAGGGGGATGAACCAGCCCCAGCATTTT. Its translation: CATSDLRRGMNQPQHF.

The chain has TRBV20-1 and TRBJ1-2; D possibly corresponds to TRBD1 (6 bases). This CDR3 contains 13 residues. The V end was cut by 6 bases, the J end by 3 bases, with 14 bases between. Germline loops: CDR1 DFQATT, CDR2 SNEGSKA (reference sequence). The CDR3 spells CSALTRTDYGYTF. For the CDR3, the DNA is TGCAGTGCCCTAACCCGGACAGACTATGGCTACACCTTC.

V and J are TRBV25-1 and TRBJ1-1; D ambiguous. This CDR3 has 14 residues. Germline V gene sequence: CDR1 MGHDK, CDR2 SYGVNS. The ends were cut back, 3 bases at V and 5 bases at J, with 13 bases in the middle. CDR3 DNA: TGTGCCAGCAGTGATCTCCGGCAGGCGACTGAAGCTTTCTTT. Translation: CASSDLRQATEAFF.

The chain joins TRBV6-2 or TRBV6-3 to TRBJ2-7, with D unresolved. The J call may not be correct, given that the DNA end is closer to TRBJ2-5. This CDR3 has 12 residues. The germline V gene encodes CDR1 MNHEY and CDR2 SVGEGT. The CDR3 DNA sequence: TGTGCCAGCAGAACGACTCGGGAGACCCAGTACTTC. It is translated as CASRTTRETQYF.